The sample holds many counts of the clone carrying this T cell receptor (beta chain). The target antigen is unknown. This entry is derived from a study of T cell repertoires in cytomegalovirus infection. Study as a whole: Recently identified HLA-C-restricted CMV epitopes were among the peptides used. Evidence of both CMV infection and a matching HLA type came from public TCR beta signatures. Study-wide findings and caveats: Adding up the frequency of public TCR beta families identified people who carried CMV plus the relevant HLA. Within the response measured ex vivo, HLA-C-restricted CMV-specific TCR beta clonotypes were dominant.

Germline V gives CDR1 LNHDA, CDR2 SQIVND (reference sequence). V lost 5 bases, J lost 5 bases, and 9 bases stayed unmatched. This CDR3 spans 15 amino acids. From the reads, TCRdb called clonotypes with MiXCR, one entry per CDR3 protein. This table holds tens of thousands of distinct CDR3 sequences, around 21% found once. The sequence came from a human donor in good health (CMV status not recorded). Some clones in this sample may be carry-over from other donors' samples. The chain has TRBV19 and TRBJ2-1; 7 positions match TRBD1. The sequencing here drew on CD8+ T cells from cultured PBMCs, taken from culture after CMV antigen stimulation. The DNA for the CDR3 is TGTGCCAGTAGTCCACTGGGTGGACAGGACAATGAGCAGTTCTTC. Encoded protein: CASSPLGGQDNEQFF.